This is a list of T cell receptor beta chains from one sample in a study of T cell repertoires in cytomegalovirus infection. One entry per CDR3 protein, called by TCRdb with MiXCR from the reads. The repertoire holds 510,000 or so distinct CDR3 sequences, 26% seen once, with approximately 13% in the top ten. The sequencing input was PBMCs. The receptors originated from a human donor in good health (CMV status not recorded). Some clones in this sample may be carry-over from other donors' samples. CDR3s include the opening cysteine and the closing phenylalanine or tryptophan.

j_gene,v_gene,CDR3aa
TRBJ1-6,TRBV10-3,CAISENQGATYNSPLHF
TRBJ2-2,TRBV18,CASSPPAGELFF
TRBJ1-1,TRBV2,CASSEIGGNTEAFF
TRBJ2-3,TRBV5-4,CASSLDFQDTQYF
TRBJ1-2,TRBV7-2,CASSLAGLYGYTF
TRBJ2-1,TRBV4-3,CASSQDSAGYNEQFF
TRBJ1-1,TRBV20-1,CSARDSIIVLGPRNTEAFF
TRBJ1-1,TRBV7-2,CASSFSTGGVWDTEAFF
TRBJ2-1,TRBV11-2,CASSPREYDNEQFF
TRBJ2-1,TRBV9,CASSPMLAGHPEQFF
TRBJ2-3,TRBV20-1,CSAKRTNTDTQYF
TRBJ2-3,TRBV7-4,CASSFEGSTDTQYF
TRBJ2-3,TRBV6-1,CASRTRDRGTDTQYF
TRBJ2-1,TRBV12-3/TRBV12-4,CASSLTSSSSYNEQFF
TRBJ1-2,TRBV28,CASSLRVGTGPYGYTF
TRBJ2-1,TRBV27,CASTSLRVTGYNEQFF
TRBJ1-5,TRBV12-3/TRBV12-4,CASSRLQPNQPQHF
TRBJ2-3,TRBV12-3/TRBV12-4,CASSPGLTTDTQYF
TRBJ2-1,TRBV20-1,CSASGQANNEQFF
TRBJ2-3,TRBV5-1,CASSLGHPGGDTQYF
TRBJ1-6,TRBV27,CASSFGQYFSPLHF
TRBJ2-3,TRBV7-8,CASSRYGTSLTSTDTQYF
TRBJ2-5,TRBV7-3,CASSPSPALAGGSAYQETQYF
TRBJ1-1,TRBV7-2,CASSFIGWTEAFF
TRBJ1-6,TRBV11-2,CASSPKQALMIPLHF
TRBJ2-7,TRBV7-2,CASSSRDQLYEQYF
TRBJ2-1,TRBV6-1,CASSPSGSLNNEQFF